The source of this T cell receptor beta chain is a study of blood T cell repertoires in COVID-19. TCRdb's table, derived via immunoSEQ multiplex PCR, lists solely in-frame clones and lacks some. The table has nearly 100,000 clones, 75% to 90% seen once. The CDR3 spans 15 residues. CDR1 is SGDLS and CDR2 is YYNGEE in the germline V gene. Trimming stripped 4 bases from V and 4 bases from J, with 15 bases between. This chain joins TRBV9 and TRBJ1-3; D is perhaps TRBD1 (6 bases). The clonotype originates from an elderly man with acute or convalescent COVID-19. Sequenced: peripheral blood. The CDR3 DNA sequence: TGTGCCAGCAGCACCCGGGACATCCCCGGAAACACCATATATTTT. The encoded protein is CASSTRDIPGNTIYF. The whole variable domain, filled in from reference TRBV9 and TRBJ1-3, reads DSGVTQTPKHLITATGQRVTLRCSPRSGDLSVYWYQQSLDQGLQFLIQYYNGEERAKGNILERFSAQQFPDLHSELNLSSLELGDSALYFCASSTRDIPGNTIYFGEGSWLTVV.